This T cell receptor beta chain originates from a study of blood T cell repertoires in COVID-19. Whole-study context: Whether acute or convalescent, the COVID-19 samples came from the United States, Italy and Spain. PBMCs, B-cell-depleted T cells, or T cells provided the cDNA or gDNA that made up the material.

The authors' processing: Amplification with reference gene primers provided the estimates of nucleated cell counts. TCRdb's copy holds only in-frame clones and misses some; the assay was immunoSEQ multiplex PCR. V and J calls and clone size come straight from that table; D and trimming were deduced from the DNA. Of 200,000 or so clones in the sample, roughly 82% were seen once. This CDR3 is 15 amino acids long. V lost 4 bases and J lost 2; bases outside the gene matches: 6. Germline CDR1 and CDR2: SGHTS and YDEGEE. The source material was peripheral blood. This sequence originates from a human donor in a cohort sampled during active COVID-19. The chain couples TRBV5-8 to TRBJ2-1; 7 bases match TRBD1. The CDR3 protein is CASSLRQGPYNEQFF. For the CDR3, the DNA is TGTGCCAGCAGCCTCCGACAGGGCCCCTACAATGAGCAGTTCTTC.